This TCR beta chain was recovered during a study of blood T cell repertoires in COVID-19. Study-level background: Italy, Spain and the United States were the sources of the convalescent and acute COVID-19 samples. Sources were T cells, B-cell-depleted T cells, or PBMCs; the material itself was cDNA or gDNA.

Authors' processing steps: Estimation of nucleated cell counts was performed using reference gene primer amplification. The assay was immunoSEQ multiplex PCR, and TCRdb's table has in-frame clones only and misses some. D and trimming were read from the DNA, whereas the V and J calls and clone size are those reported in that table. The sample consists of 130,000 to 150,000 clones, approximately 84% of them appearing once. V shed 5 bases, J shed 4 bases, and the junction held 12 bases outside the gene matches. The germline V gene has CDR1 SGHRS and CDR2 YFSETQ. There are 15 residues in the CDR3. The sequence was obtained from a human donor in a cohort sampled during active COVID-19. The gene calls are TRBV5-1 and TRBJ2-7; 7 nucleotides line up with TRBD1. Sequencing input: peripheral blood. This CDR3 reads CASSRDSPNFYEQYV. Here the CDR3 DNA reads TGCGCCAGCAGTCGGGACAGTCCGAATTTTTACGAGCAGTACGTC.